This TCR beta chain was recorded in a study of blood T cell repertoires in COVID-19. Whole-study context: Material from acute and convalescent COVID-19 was sourced from the United States, Italy and Spain.

The V and J ends lost 3 bases and 1 base, in that order; junction bases with no gene match: 1. Germline V gene data show CDR1 as LNHDA and CDR2 as SQIVND (reference sequence). The CDR3 consists of 14 residues. The participants were between about 18 and 100 years old and came from 24 US areas. The study assigned cohorts using participant-reported clinical history. For recovered donors of Cohort 3, there were two negative PCRs, clearance, or symptom resolution. Profiling relied on immunoSEQ multiplex PCR, and the TCRdb table lists in-frame clones only, not all of them. The repertoire has some 150,000 clones, 75% to 90% of them found once; the top ten carry around 4.8%.

Sequenced input: PBMCs or T cells enriched from blood (not recorded which). The clonotype originates from a woman in her forties or fifties who had recovered from COVID-19. This chain connects TRBV19 to TRBJ2-3; 7 nucleotides line up with TRBD1. The CDR3 DNA reads TGTGCCAGTAGTATTCAGGGGGGCACAGATACGCAGTATTTT. It encodes CASSIQGGTDTQYF.